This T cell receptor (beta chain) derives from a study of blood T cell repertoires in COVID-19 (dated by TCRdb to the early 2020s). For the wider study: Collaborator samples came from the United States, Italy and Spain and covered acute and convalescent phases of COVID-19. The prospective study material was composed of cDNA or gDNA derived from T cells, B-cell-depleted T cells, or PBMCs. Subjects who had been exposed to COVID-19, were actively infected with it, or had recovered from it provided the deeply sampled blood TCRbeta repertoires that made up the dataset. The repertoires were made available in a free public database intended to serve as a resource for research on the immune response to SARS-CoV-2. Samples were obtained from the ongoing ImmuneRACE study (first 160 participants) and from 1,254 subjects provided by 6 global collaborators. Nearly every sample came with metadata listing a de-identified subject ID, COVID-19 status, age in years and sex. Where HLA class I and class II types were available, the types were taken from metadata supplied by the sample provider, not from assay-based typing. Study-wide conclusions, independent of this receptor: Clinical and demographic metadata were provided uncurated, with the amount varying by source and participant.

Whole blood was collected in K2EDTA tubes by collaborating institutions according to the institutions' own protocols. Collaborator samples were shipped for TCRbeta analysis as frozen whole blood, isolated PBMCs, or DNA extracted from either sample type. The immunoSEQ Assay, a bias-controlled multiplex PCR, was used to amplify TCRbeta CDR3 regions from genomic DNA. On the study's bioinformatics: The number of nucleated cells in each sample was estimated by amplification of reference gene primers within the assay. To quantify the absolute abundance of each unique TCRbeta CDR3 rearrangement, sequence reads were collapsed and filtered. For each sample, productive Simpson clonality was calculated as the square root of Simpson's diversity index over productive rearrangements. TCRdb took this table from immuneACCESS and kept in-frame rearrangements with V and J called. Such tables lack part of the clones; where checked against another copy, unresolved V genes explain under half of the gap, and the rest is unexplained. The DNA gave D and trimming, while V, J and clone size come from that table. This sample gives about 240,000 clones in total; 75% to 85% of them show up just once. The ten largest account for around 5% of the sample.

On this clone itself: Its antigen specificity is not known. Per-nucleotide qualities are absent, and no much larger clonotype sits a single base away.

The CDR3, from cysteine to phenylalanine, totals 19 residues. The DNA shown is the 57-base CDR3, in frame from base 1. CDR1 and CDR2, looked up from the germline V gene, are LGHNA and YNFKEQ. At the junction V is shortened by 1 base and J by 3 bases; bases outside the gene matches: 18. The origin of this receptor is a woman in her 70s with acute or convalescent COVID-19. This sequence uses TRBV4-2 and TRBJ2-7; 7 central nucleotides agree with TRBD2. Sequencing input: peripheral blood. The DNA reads TGTGCCAGCAGCCAAGTTTGGGCCTCGCGGGGTAGCGGGCTCTACGAGCAGTACTTC. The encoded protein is CASSQVWASRGSGLYEQYF.